This record concerns one T cell receptor beta chain sequence. Its antigen is unknown. This entry belongs to a study of T cell responses to AZD1222 COVID-19 vaccine. Study results and limitations: Repertoires in all cases were sampled only once the peak T cell response had passed. In a largely white British group with more females than males, clonal diversity was possibly underestimated.

TCRdb's copy holds only in-frame clones and misses some; the assay was immunoSEQ multiplex PCR. The data hold roughly 99,000 clones, with around 92% observed a single time. V was trimmed by 1 base and J by 8 bases, leaving 8 bases between them. Germline CDR1 is KGHSH and CDR2 is LQKENI. The CDR3 consists of 12 residues. This rearrangement joins TRBV18 to TRBJ1-1; possibly TRBD1 for D (6 bases). The source of this sequence is an adult in good health. The material sequenced was peripheral blood, taken on day 0 of AZD1222 vaccination. CDR3 in DNA: TGTGCCAGCTCACCACGACAGGCGGAAGCTTTCTTT. Translated, it gives CASSPRQAEAFF.